This T cell receptor (beta chain) is drawn from a study of neoadjuvant anti-PD-1 for oral cavity cancer. On the study more broadly: Patients without progression got a fourth dose around day 43.

Most PBMC samples had roughly 0.45 ug input DNA in six replicates. The assay was immunoSEQ multiplex PCR, and TCRdb's table has in-frame clones only and misses some. The sample has about 12,000 clones, roughly 69% seen once. Patients had newly diagnosed, untreated stage II-IVA oral cavity squamous cell carcinoma. With V trimmed by 5 bases and J by 1 base, 17 bases remained unmatched. The V gene's germline CDR1 is SEHNR and CDR2 FQNEAQ (reference sequence). The CDR3 extends over 19 amino acids. The sequence was collected from a person aged 35-79 years with oral cavity squamous cell carcinoma. The source was PBMCs, collected before nivolumab (anti-PD-1) treatment. V is TRBV7-9 and J is TRBJ2-4; TRBD2 matches 7 bases. CDR3 in amino acids: CASSLGGSLFPFAKNIQYF. The DNA for the CDR3 is TGTGCCAGCAGCCTGGGGGGGAGTCTCTTTCCTTTTGCCAAAAACATTCAGTACTTC. Full variable domain (rest looked up from reference TRBV7-9 and TRBJ2-4): DTGVSQNPRHKITKRGQNVTFRCDPISEHNRLYWYRQTLGQGPEFLTYFQNEAQLEKSRLLSDRFSAERPKGSFSTLEIQRTEQGDSAMYLCASSLGGSLFPFAKNIQYFGAGTRLSVL.